The next 14 T cell receptor beta chains were all read from a single sample in a study of blood T cell repertoires in COVID-19. The method was immunoSEQ multiplex PCR; TCRdb's version includes in-frame clones alone and lacks a portion of them. Seen here are 210,000 or so clones, 83% observed once, and the top ten hold approximately 4.8%. The sample comprised PBMCs or T cells enriched from blood (not recorded which). The receptors were gathered from a woman aged 45 to 65 who had been exposed to COVID-19.

The CDR3 DNA follows: TGTGCCAGCAGGGCCCGGGGGGGGCTGATGGAGCCCCAGCATTTT. It encodes CASRARGGLMEPQHF. The chain combines TRBV2 with TRBJ1-5; D possibly corresponds to TRBD1 (6 bases). With 6 bases removed from V and 8 bases from J, the gap between germline ends came to 20 bases. This CDR3 is built from 15 residues. Germline loops: CDR1 SNHLY, CDR2 FYNNEI.

V is TRBV11-3 and J is TRBJ2-5; TRBD1 matches at 9 bases. The CDR3 is made up of 15 amino acids. V lost 5 bases to trimming and J lost 4 bases; unmatched junction nucleotides: 8. The germline V gene has CDR1 SGHNT and CDR2 YENEEA. The CDR3 DNA reads TGTGCCAGCAGCCCACGACAGGGGGTAGTAGAGACCCAGTACTTC. This codes for CASSPRQGVVETQYF.

The chain combines TRBV7-2 with TRBJ2-2; 8 nucleotides align to TRBD1. J lost 0 bases, V lost 3 bases, and 0 bases had no gene match. The germline CDR1 and CDR2 sequences are SGHTA and FQGNSA. The CDR3 extends over 15 amino acids. CDR3 in DNA: TGTGCCAGCAGCTTGACAGGGGCGAACACCGGGGAGCTGTTTTTT. Translating it yields CASSLTGANTGELFF.

As for this clone: Mismatch with germline at one junction end may stem from a read error. The chain joins TRBV19 to TRBJ2-7, with 9 bases fitting TRBD1. Germline CDR1 and CDR2: LNHDA and SQIVND (reference sequence). The CDR3 is 16 amino acids. The chain's CDR3 is CASSPVTGGSLYGQYF. The CDR3 DNA is TGTGCCAGTAGTCCTGTGACAGGGGGATCTCTCTACGGGCAGTACTTC.

This sequence joins TRBV6-1 and TRBJ1-1; the match to TRBD1 covers 10 bases. Germline V gives CDR1 MNHNS, CDR2 SASEGT. This CDR3 is 16 amino acids long. With 2 bases clipped from V and 3 bases from J, the junction kept 6 bases outside the gene matches. This chain's CDR3 is CASSERQGASHTEAFF. The CDR3 bases are TGTGCCAGCAGTGAAAGACAGGGGGCCTCCCACACTGAAGCTTTCTTT.

The rearrangement uses TRBV2 and TRBJ2-6; TRBD2 might be the D (5 bases). In germline, CDR1 is SNHLY, CDR2 FYNNEI. The CDR3 length is 15 residues. Trimming left V 7 bases short and J 0 bases short, with 10 bases between. The CDR3: CASNKGSSGANVLTF. The CDR3 DNA is TGTGCCAGCAACAAAGGGAGCTCTGGGGCCAACGTCCTGACTTTC.

The chain has TRBV5-1 and TRBJ1-1; 7 bases are shared with TRBD1. CDR1 and CDR2 (germline): SGHRS, YFSETQ. With V trimmed by 2 bases and J by 1 base, 8 bases remained unmatched. This CDR3 is 16 amino acids long. DNA of the CDR3: TGCGCCAGCAGCTTACCAGGGGGGTTGTCGAACACTGAAGCTTTCTTT. Translating it yields CASSLPGGLSNTEAFF.

The rearrangement links TRBV5-6 to TRBJ1-1; TRBD1 matches at 10 bases. The ends lost 4 bases at V and 1 base at J; junction bases unmatched: 10. The germline V gene encodes CDR1 SGHDT and CDR2 YYEEEE. CDR3 length equals 17 residues. The CDR3 protein is CASSPARQGAANTEAFF. The CDR3 nucleotides read TGTGCCAGCAGCCCCGCAAGACAGGGGGCGGCGAACACTGAAGCTTTCTTT.

In its sample, this clone was seen a few times. This rearrangement joins TRBV6-5 to TRBJ1-2; 8 bases fit TRBD1. V shed 6 bases, J shed 5 bases, and the junction held 8 bases outside the gene matches. CDR3 length equals 14 residues. Germline V gives CDR1 MNHEY, CDR2 SVGAGI. The CDR3: CASRTDRGGYGYTF. In DNA, the CDR3 is TGTGCCAGCAGGACCGACAGGGGTGGATATGGCTACACCTTC.

This chain links TRBV6-5 with TRBJ1-1, with unresolved D. The CDR3 has 14 amino acids. Trimming shortened V by 2 bases and J by 5 bases, and 12 bases separated the two germline ends. Germline-derived CDR1 and CDR2 are MNHEY and SVGAGI. The DNA of the CDR3 is TGTGCCAGCAGTTACAGGGAGAGGAGAACTGAAGCTTTCTTT. The encoded protein is CASSYRERRTEAFF.

The rearrangement joins TRBV6-5 to TRBJ1-2; no reliable D call. Germline V gives CDR1 MNHEY, CDR2 SVGAGI. The CDR3 is 13 amino acids. Trimming took off 7 bases at V and 2 bases at J, with 11 bases between the two ends. CDR3 in DNA: TGTGCCAGCACCCAACTAGGGAACTATGGCTACACCTTC. Translation gives CASTQLGNYGYTF.

This clone was seen only a few times. The chain carries TRBV10-2 and TRBJ2-7, with TRBD2 identical over 8 bases. After removal of 9 bases from V and 3 bases from J, the junction contained 7 bases not matched to a gene. The CDR3 is 13 amino acids. CDR1 and CDR2 (germline): WSHSY, SAAADI. The CDR3 reads CASSSGLDYEQYF. CDR3 nucleotides: TGCGCCAGTTCATCGGGACTAGACTACGAGCAGTACTTC.

The chain links TRBV16 to TRBJ1-5; TRBD1 agrees at 8 bases. The CDR3 is 15 residues long. CDR1 is KGHSY, CDR2 FQNENV, per germline. V lost 0 bases to trimming and J lost 5 bases; unmatched junction nucleotides: 3. The CDR3: CASSQSSGGHQPQHF. In DNA form, the CDR3 reads TGTGCCAGCAGCCAATCATCAGGGGGCCATCAGCCCCAGCATTTT.

The chain has TRBV7-2 and TRBJ2-7, with 15 nucleotides matching TRBD2. This CDR3 has 14 amino acids. V was clipped by 5 bases and J by 11 bases; unmatched bases: 7. The germline V gene has CDR1 SGHTA and CDR2 FQGNSA. CDR3 protein: CASSPGLAGGSKYF. Written as DNA, the CDR3 is TGTGCCAGCAGCCCGGGACTAGCGGGGGGCTCGAAGTACTTC. The full variable domain, with the rest looked up from reference TRBV7-2 and TRBJ2-7, is GAGVSQSPSNKVTEKGKDVELRCDPISGHTALYWYRQSLGQGLEFLIYFQGNSAPDKSGLPSDRFSAERTGGSVSTLTIQRTQQEDSAVYLCASSPGLAGGSKYFGPGTRLTVT.